The 27 T cell receptor beta chains below come from one sample, sequenced in a study of cytomegalovirus exposure and HLA in healthy donors. 13 Jbeta primers and 60 Vbeta primers were used for the PCR. TCRdb keeps only in-frame clones here, not all; method: immunoSEQ multiplex PCR. The table includes more than 85,000 clones, roughly 13% detected once. Sequenced material: PBMCs. The source of these receptors is a man aged 40-49 years in good health and CMV-seropositive.

The rearrangement joins TRBV5-6 to TRBJ2-7; D unresolved. The CDR3 totals 12 residues. The germline gives CDR1 SGHDT, CDR2 YYEEEE. Trimming took off 5 bases at V and 3 bases at J, with 9 bases between the two ends. CDR3 DNA: TGTGCCAGCAGTTTTCCCGGCTACGAGCAGTACTTC. This encodes CASSFPGYEQYF.

This clone was found a few times. The gene calls are TRBV5-8 and TRBJ2-2, with D perhaps matching TRBD2 (7 bases). CDR3 size: 15 residues. V was cut by 0 bases and J by 9 bases, with 15 bases left in between. Germline CDR1 reads SGHTS; CDR2 reads YDEGEE. CDR3 in DNA: TGTGCCAGCAGCTTGGCCAGAGGGGGGGCAAGGGAGCTGTTTTTT. Amino acids: CASSLARGGARELFF.

This clone was seen more than once but under ten times. This chain links TRBV7-6 with TRBJ1-1, with D unresolved. CDR1 is SGHVS and CDR2 is FNYEAQ in the germline V gene. The CDR3 totals 13 residues. Trimming stripped 5 bases from V and 0 bases from J, with 7 bases between. The DNA for the CDR3 is TGTGCCAGCAGCGAACAGCTGAACACTGAAGCTTTCTTT. Protein: CASSEQLNTEAFF.

The chain employs TRBV11-2 and TRBJ2-6, with unresolved D. CDR3 size: 14 residues. V lost 7 bases, J lost 1 base, and 8 bases lay in between. The germline V gene has CDR1 SGHAT and CDR2 FQNNGV. CDR3 sequence: CASTPNSGANVLTF. CDR3 nucleotide sequence: TGTGCCAGCACCCCCAATTCTGGGGCCAACGTCCTGACTTTC.

This chain connects TRBV6-6 to TRBJ2-3; TRBD2 agrees at 8 bases. The CDR3 length is 16 residues. From germline, CDR1 is MNHNY and CDR2 SVGAGI (reference sequence). V dropped 8 bases and J dropped 3; count of bases not matched to a gene: 13. The DNA of the CDR3 is TGTGCCAGCGAACGAGGGTGGCGGGAGGCAACAGATACGCAGTATTTT. It is translated as CASERGWREATDTQYF.

CDR3 sequence (DNA): TGTGCCAGCACGACGGGGGAAGGAACCCAGTACTTC. Translation: CASTTGEGTQYF. J is TRBJ2-5 and V is TRBV28; D possibly corresponds to TRBD2 (6 bases). The CDR3 is 12 amino acids. From germline, CDR1 is MDHEN and CDR2 SYDVKM. With 7 bases removed from V and 8 bases from J, the gap between germline ends came to 14 bases.

J is TRBJ2-1 and V is TRBV7-9; D possibly corresponds to TRBD1 (6 bases). With 2 bases removed from V and 4 bases from J, the gap between germline ends came to 12 bases. The germline V gene encodes CDR1 SEHNR and CDR2 FQNEAQ (reference sequence). CDR3 length: 15 amino acids. CDR3 residues: CASSLLTGSYNEQFF. The CDR3 region has the DNA TGTGCCAGCAGCTTACTGACAGGTTCTTACAATGAGCAGTTCTTC.

This clone was counted only a few times. The chain has TRBV27 and TRBJ2-7; 7 positions agree with TRBD1. V lost 6 bases, J lost 0 bases, and 5 bases stayed unmatched. The CDR3 extends over 14 amino acids. Germline CDR1 is MNHEY and CDR2 is SMNVEV (reference sequence). Here the CDR3 reads CASRLRDSSYEQYF. The DNA for the CDR3 is TGTGCCAGCAGATTAAGGGACAGCTCCTACGAGCAGTACTTC.

There are a few counts of this clone. The CDR3 protein is CASSETGGNTDTQYF. CDR3 nucleotide sequence: TGTGCCAGTAGCGAGACAGGGGGCAACACAGATACGCAGTATTTT. This chain joins TRBV19 and TRBJ2-3; 10 bases line up with TRBD1. The CDR3 spans 15 residues. Trimming at V came to 6 bases and at J to 2 bases, leaving 5 bases not matched to a gene. Germline V gives CDR1 LNHDA, CDR2 SQIVND (reference sequence). Using reference TRBV19 and TRBJ2-3 for the parts outside the CDR3, the full variable domain is DGGITQSPKYLFRKEGQNVTLSCEQNLNHDAMYWYRQDPGQGLRLIYYSQIVNDFQKGDIAEGYSVSREKKESFPLTVTSAQKNPTAFYLCASSETGGNTDTQYFGPGTRLTVL.

This chain uses TRBV13 with TRBJ2-5, with TRBD2 matching over 7 bases. The CDR3 spans 19 residues. In germline, CDR1 is PRHDT, CDR2 FYEKMQ (reference sequence). The V and J ends lost 2 bases and 1 base, in that order; junction bases with no gene match: 16. This chain's CDR3 is CASSLSWVAGSSTQETQYF. In nucleotides, the CDR3 is TGTGCCAGCAGCTTATCCTGGGTAGCGGGCAGTAGCACCCAAGAGACCCAGTACTTC. Filled out from reference TRBV13 and TRBJ2-5, the complete variable domain reads AAGVIQSPRHLIKEKRETATLKCYPIPRHDTVYWYQQGPGQDPQFLISFYEKMQSDKGSIPDRFSAQQFSDYHSELNMSSLELGDSALYFCASSLSWVAGSSTQETQYFGPGTRLLVL.

The chain combines TRBV7-3 with TRBJ2-1, with unresolved D. Looked up from germline, CDR1 is SGHTA and CDR2 is FQGTGA. V lost 5 bases and J 4 bases, leaving 9 bases between the germline ends. The CDR3 extends over 13 amino acids. CDR3 amino acids: CASSRNRYNEQFF. For the CDR3, the DNA is TGTGCCAGCAGCCGCAACAGATACAATGAGCAGTTCTTC.

A word on this clone: At one end, the junction sequence differs from germline, possibly due to a read error. The chain links TRBV19 to TRBJ2-7, with D perhaps matching TRBD1 (5 bases). This CDR3 spans 13 amino acids. Germline lookup yields CDR1 LNHDA and CDR2 SQIVND (reference sequence). CDR3 in amino acids: CASSGKGAGEPYF. CDR3 bases: TGTGCCAGTTCCGGCAAAGGGGCTGGCGAGCCGTACTTC.

This clone was recorded a few times. The rearrangement links TRBV7-2 to TRBJ1-1; 8 bases line up with TRBD1. Germline V CDR1 and CDR2: SGHTA, FQGNSA. CDR3 length: 14 amino acids. The ends lost 4 bases at V and 5 bases at J; junction bases unmatched: 6. In nucleotides, the CDR3 is TGTGCCAGCAGCTATTACACAGGGGGAACTGAAGCTTTCTTT. Translation: CASSYYTGGTEAFF.

There are a few counts of this clone. The CDR3 region has the DNA TGCAGCGTTTCCGAGCAGGGGAACTATGGCTACACCTTC. Amino acid sequence: CSVSEQGNYGYTF. The rearrangement links TRBV29-1 to TRBJ1-2; D is perhaps TRBD1 (6 bases). CDR3 size: 13 residues. With 5 bases removed from V and 2 bases from J, the gap between germline ends came to 12 bases. Germline V CDR1 and CDR2: SQVTM, ANQGSEA.

The rearrangement links TRBV20-1 to TRBJ2-7, with D unresolved. V lost 3 bases and J 4 bases, leaving 7 bases between the germline ends. Germline CDR1 is DFQATT and CDR2 is SNEGSKA (reference sequence). The CDR3 length is 11 residues. CDR3 coding DNA: TGCAGTGCTAGGGTACAGTACGAGCAGTACTTC. Protein sequence: CSARVQYEQYF.

The chain joins TRBV6-1 to TRBJ2-7; 7 nucleotides align to TRBD1. CDR3 length equals 14 residues. After removal of 7 bases from V and 3 bases from J, the junction contained 9 bases not matched to a gene. The germline V gene has CDR1 MNHNS and CDR2 SASEGT. CDR3: CASKQLDRNYEQYF. CDR3 nucleotides: TGTGCCAGCAAGCAGTTGGACAGGAACTACGAGCAGTACTTC.

This clone was recorded a few times. Compared with germline, one end of the junction differs, possibly owing to a read error. The CDR3 spells CASSPQPRETQYF. Written as DNA, the CDR3 is TGTGCTAGCAGCCCCCAACCCAGAGAGACCCAGTACTTC. This chain joins TRBV7-7 and TRBJ2-5, with no clear D. The CDR3 consists of 13 residues. Germline V lookup: CDR1 SSHAT, CDR2 FNYEAQ (reference sequence).

V usage is TRBV7-9 and J usage is TRBJ2-7; 14 bases agree with TRBD2. The V gene's germline CDR1 is SEHNR and CDR2 FQNEAQ (reference sequence). The CDR3 is 15 residues long. Trimming took 6 bases from V and 5 from J; bases not matched to a gene: 6. CDR3 sequence (DNA): TGTGCCAGCAGATCGGGACTAGCGGGAGCGGACGAGCAGTACTTC. This sequence encodes CASRSGLAGADEQYF.

This clone came up a few times. The genes are TRBV12-5 and TRBJ2-7; 9 bases line up with TRBD1. The CDR3 has 13 amino acids. J was trimmed by 3 bases and V by 4 bases; bases with no gene match: 1. Per germline, CDR1 LGHNT and CDR2 FRNRAP. The CDR3 nucleotides are TGTGCTAGTGGTTGGGACAGGGACTACGAGCAGTACTTC. This translates into CASGWDRDYEQYF. Full variable domain (missing parts from reference TRBV12-5 and TRBJ2-7): DARVTQTPRHKVTEMGQEVTMRCQPILGHNTVFWYRQTMMQGLELLAYFRNRAPLDDSGMPKDRFSAEMPDATLATLKIQPSEPRDSAVYFCASGWDRDYEQYFGPGTRLTVT.

The sample holds a few counts of this clone. The V gene is TRBV30, the J gene TRBJ1-4; possibly TRBD1 for D (6 bases). V was pared by 4 bases and J by 5 bases, with 17 bases between. This CDR3 comprises 15 residues. Germline lookup yields CDR1 GTSNPN and CDR2 SVGIG (reference sequence). Here the CDR3 reads CAWKTGQPINEKLFF. The CDR3 region has the DNA TGTGCCTGGAAAACTGGACAGCCGATAAATGAAAAACTGTTTTTT.

J is TRBJ1-5 and V is TRBV19, with 9 bases fitting TRBD1. CDR1 is LNHDA, CDR2 SQIVND, per germline (reference sequence). This CDR3 has 14 amino acids. V lost 5 bases, J lost 5 bases, and 4 bases stayed unmatched. In DNA form, the CDR3 reads TGTGCCAGTAGTTTGACAGGGGGAGATCAGCCCCAGCATTTT. It specifies CASSLTGGDQPQHF.

This sequence joins TRBV27 and TRBJ2-7; 7 bases fit TRBD1. In germline, CDR1 is MNHEY, CDR2 SMNVEV (reference sequence). The CDR3 consists of 17 residues. J lost 3 bases, V lost 2 bases, and 13 bases had no gene match. The CDR3 DNA sequence: TGTGCCAGCAGTTTAAGGGGCGTAGGGGGCCTCGTCTACGAGCAGTACTTC. Translation: CASSLRGVGGLVYEQYF.

The chain uses TRBV27 and TRBJ1-2, with TRBD1 matching over 11 bases. CDR1 and CDR2 from the germline V gene are MNHEY and SMNVEV (reference sequence). The junction had 5 bases not matched to a gene; V was cut back by 4 bases and J by 7 bases. This CDR3 comprises 14 residues. CDR3 sequence (DNA): TGTGCCAGCAGTTCGGGACAGGGGGGTTCTGGCTACACCTTC. Its translation: CASSSGQGGSGYTF.

The V call is TRBV19, the J call TRBJ1-5, with D unresolved. Per germline, CDR1 LNHDA and CDR2 SQIVND (reference sequence). The V and J ends lost 5 bases and 6 bases respectively, with 17 bases between them. There are 15 residues in the CDR3. As DNA, the CDR3 is TGTGCCAGTAGTCTTCACACAGAGATCCCTCAGCCCCAGCATTTT. Translating it yields CASSLHTEIPQPQHF.

The V gene is TRBV4-1, the J gene TRBJ2-4, with D hard to call. V was trimmed by 0 bases and J by 9 bases, leaving 15 bases between them. This CDR3 comprises 15 residues. Germline V gene lookup returns CDR1 MGHRA and CDR2 YSYEKL. The CDR3 DNA sequence: TGCGCCAGCAGCCAAGATCTACAGCCACTTCTCATTCAGTACTTC. Translating gives CASSQDLQPLLIQYF.

This clone turned up a few times. V usage is TRBV5-1 and J usage is TRBJ2-5, with TRBD1 as a possible D gene (5 bases). The CDR3 totals 14 residues. Germline loops: CDR1 SGHRS, CDR2 YFSETQ. Trimming pared 0 bases from V and 5 bases from J, leaving 11 bases between. As DNA, the CDR3 is TGCGCCAGCAGCTTGGCAGGGTACGGGGAGACCCAGTACTTC. Protein product: CASSLAGYGETQYF. Full variable domain (remainder filled in from reference TRBV5-1 and TRBJ2-5): KAGVTQTPRYLIKTRGQQVTLSCSPISGHRSVSWYQQTPGQGLQFLFEYFSETQRNKGNFPGRFSGRQFSNSRSEMNVSTLELGDSALYLCASSLAGYGETQYFGPGTRLLVL.

This clone was counted only a few times. The V call is TRBV2, the J call TRBJ1-5, with D maybe TRBD1 (6 bases). V was pared by 4 bases and J by 0 bases, with 10 bases between. Germline V gene lookup returns CDR1 SNHLY and CDR2 FYNNEI. CDR3 length: 15 residues. CDR3: CASSGRQVSNQPQHF. DNA for the CDR3: TGTGCCAGCAGTGGGCGACAGGTTAGCAATCAGCCCCAGCATTTT.